These 9 T cell receptor beta chains were sequenced from one sample in a study of cytomegalovirus exposure and HLA in healthy donors. PCR employed 60 Vbeta and 13 Jbeta primers. The table came from immunoSEQ multiplex PCR; TCRdb's copy has only in-frame clones and leaves some out. This sample has 90,000 to 120,000 clones; 81% occur once, and the top ten carry more than 2%. The source material was PBMCs. The origin of the receptors is a man in his thirties or forties in good health and CMV-seronegative.

The chain carries TRBV11-2 and TRBJ2-7; 8 nucleotides align to TRBD1. The trim removed 4 bases at V and 9 bases at J, leaving 5 bases unmatched. This CDR3 comprises 12 residues. Germline V gene data show CDR1 as SGHAT and CDR2 as FQNNGV. DNA of the CDR3: TGTGCCAGCAGCTCACCAGGGGGCTTGCAGTACTTC. It encodes CASSSPGGLQYF.

CDR3 in amino acids: CASSSNAGQSSYNEQFF. In DNA form, the CDR3 reads TGTGCCAGCAGCTCCAACGCGGGGCAGAGCTCCTACAATGAGCAGTTCTTC. The chain links TRBV7-3 to TRBJ2-1; possible D gene TRBD2, 6 bases. V shed 4 bases and J shed 0 bases, with 16 bases lying between them. This CDR3 is 17 amino acids long. Germline V lookup: CDR1 SGHTA, CDR2 FQGTGA.

This chain links TRBV19 with TRBJ1-5, with D maybe TRBD1 (5 bases). Per the germline V gene, CDR1 is LNHDA and CDR2 is SQIVND (reference sequence). The length of the CDR3 is 15 residues. The V end was cut by 7 bases, the J end by 3 bases, with 16 bases between. In DNA, the CDR3 is TGTGCCAGTACCGTAACAGGCCCTCACAATCAGCCCCAGCATTTT. Residues: CASTVTGPHNQPQHF.

The chain carries TRBV19 and TRBJ1-4; D might be TRBD1 (5 bases). This CDR3 comprises 13 residues. CDR1 LNHDA and CDR2 SQIVND come from the germline V gene (reference sequence). V was pared by 6 bases and J by 8 bases, with 13 bases between. In nucleotides, the CDR3 is TGTGCCAGTAGCGCGGGGGGGAGAGAAAAACTGTTTTTT. It encodes CASSAGGREKLFF.

Only one count was recorded for this clone. The V and J genes are TRBV7-6 and TRBJ1-4; D not certain. The ends were cut back, 1 base at V and 4 bases at J, with 10 bases in the middle. The CDR3 is 15 amino acids. Germline V gene sequence: CDR1 SGHVS, CDR2 FNYEAQ. CDR3 protein: CASSLGPGLNEKLFF. CDR3 bases: TGTGCCAGCAGCTTAGGCCCCGGACTTAATGAAAAACTGTTTTTT.

In this sample, this clone turned up a few times. V is TRBV7-8 and J is TRBJ2-2; possible D gene TRBD2, 5 bases. The CDR3 is 12 residues long. Looked up from germline, CDR1 is SGHVS and CDR2 is FQNEAQ. Trimming cost V 8 bases and J 7 bases, with 11 bases left between them. The CDR3 here is CASRPRVGELFF. In nucleotides, the CDR3 is TGTGCCAGCCGCCCGAGGGTCGGGGAGCTGTTTTTT.

This chain uses TRBV6-1 with TRBJ1-2; 8 bases agree with TRBD1. V shed 6 bases and J 3 bases; nucleotides not matched to a gene: 3. Germline CDR1 is MNHNS and CDR2 is SASEGT. The CDR3 loop spans 13 amino acids. The CDR3 loop is CASSQGQDYGYTF. For the CDR3, the DNA is TGTGCCAGCAGCCAGGGACAGGACTATGGCTACACCTTC.

The J gene is TRBJ1-2, the V gene TRBV5-6; 7 nucleotides agree with TRBD1. Germline loops: CDR1 SGHDT, CDR2 YYEEEE. V was pared by 4 bases and J by 6 bases, with 9 bases of the junction left unmatched. The CDR3 is 14 residues long. CDR3 nucleotide sequence: TGTGCCAGCAGCATCCGAGACAGGGACCATGGCTACACCTTC. Translating it yields CASSIRDRDHGYTF.

The chain recombines TRBV28 with TRBJ1-1; D remains ambiguous. The germline CDR1 and CDR2 sequences are MDHEN and SYDVKM. Trimming shortened V by 2 bases and J by 11 bases, and 9 bases separated the two germline ends. The CDR3 sequence is 11 residues long. The CDR3 loop reads CASSLLAGAFF. The CDR3 DNA reads as TGTGCCAGCAGTTTACTCGCCGGGGCTTTCTTT.